The clone carrying this T cell receptor beta chain has more than one count but fewer than ten. Its target is not known. The sample belongs to a study of tumour-infiltrating T cells in Burkitt lymphoma. Study at large: Patients covered every epidemiological subtype of Burkitt lymphoma. Productive clonality predicted overall and progression-free survival.

Study findings and constraints: Several public clonotypes were shared across many Burkitt lymphoma patients.

Libraries were prepared by immunoSEQ multiplex PCR; TCRdb keeps only in-frame clonotypes and omits some of them. Altogether roughly 1,200 clones are present, approximately 15% being singletons, with the ten largest covering 3.5% to 6%. Trimming cost V 3 bases and J 2 bases, with 11 bases left between them. CDR3 length: 14 amino acids. CDR1 and CDR2 from the germline V gene are WSHSY and SAAADI. Sequencing was performed on tumor tissue. This rearrangement joins TRBV10-2 to TRBJ2-7, with D perhaps TRBD1 (6 bases). The TCR sequence derives from a human donor with Burkitt lymphoma. The CDR3 nucleotides read TGCGCCAGCAGTGATCAGGGGCGAACCTACGAGCAGTACTTC. Translated: CASSDQGRTYEQYF.